These 9 T cell receptor beta chains originate from one sample sequenced in a study of cytomegalovirus exposure and HLA in healthy donors (dated by TCRdb to the late 2010s). The library came from the immunoSEQ multiplex PCR assay. This immuneACCESS table, as held by TCRdb, lists in-frame sequences with V and J called but not all clones. Of the missing ones, under half trace to an unresolved V gene in checked studies; the others have no known cause. The table for this sample lists 280,000 or so clones; approximately 88% of them were counted only once. About 0.86% of the sample belongs to the ten largest clones. The sequenced sample was PBMCs. These receptors came from a woman aged 18-35 years in good health and CMV-seronegative.

V gene TRBV28 combines with J gene TRBJ2-7; 8 bases align to TRBD1. The ends lost 6 bases at V and 1 base at J; junction bases unmatched: 17. The germline V gene has CDR1 MDHEN and CDR2 SYDVKM. CDR3 length equals 18 residues. The CDR3 spells CASSQGQGLGSRSYEQYF. CDR3 in DNA: TGTGCCAGCAGCCAAGGACAGGGTTTAGGAAGTCGATCCTACGAGCAGTACTTC. Drawing the rest from reference TRBV28 and TRBJ2-7, the complete variable domain is DVKVTQSSRYLVKRTGEKVFLECVQDMDHENMFWYRQDPGLGLRLIYFSYDVKMKEKGDIPEGYSVSREKKERFSLILESASTNQTSMYLCASSQGQGLGSRSYEQYFGPGTRLTVT.

The V and J genes are TRBV5-1 and TRBJ2-7; the D gene is possibly TRBD2 (5 bases). Germline-derived CDR1 and CDR2 are SGHRS and YFSETQ. The CDR3 sequence is 14 residues long. V was clipped by 5 bases and J by 3 bases, with 15 bases between them. CDR3 DNA sequence: TGCGCCAGCAGTGCGTCTAGCAGACTCTACGAGCAGTACTTC. Translated, it gives CASSASSRLYEQYF.

This chain's CDR3 is CASSLTGTSNQPQHF. CDR3 nucleotides: TGTGCCAGCAGCTTGACAGGGACTAGCAATCAGCCCCAGCATTTT. This chain joins TRBV7-8 and TRBJ1-5, with 7 bases matching TRBD1. J gave up 0 bases and V 3 bases, and 2 bases lay outside the gene matches. Germline V lookup: CDR1 SGHVS, CDR2 FQNEAQ. This CDR3 region has 15 residues.

The V gene is TRBV6-4, the J gene TRBJ2-3, with a tentative D call TRBD1 (6 bases). Germline V gene lookup returns CDR1 MRHNA and CDR2 SNTAGT. The V and J ends lost 3 bases and 0 bases respectively, with 16 bases between them. This CDR3 spans 17 amino acids. The CDR3 loop is CASSETTGPTSTDTQYF. In DNA, the CDR3 is TGTGCCAGCAGTGAGACCACAGGGCCTACTAGCACAGATACGCAGTATTTT.

This clone was detected only once. The V and J genes are TRBV30 and TRBJ1-6, with D hard to call. Germline CDR1 GTSNPN, CDR2 SVGIG (reference sequence). The CDR3 has 13 residues. V gave up 4 bases and J gave up 9 bases, with 13 bases separating them. The CDR3 loop is CAWTGSSGSPLHF. The CDR3 nucleotides are TGTGCCTGGACTGGTTCGAGCGGTTCACCCCTCCACTTT.

This clone has a single count. The chain has TRBV28 and TRBJ1-4, with D perhaps matching TRBD1 (5 bases). Deletions cut 9 bases from V and 8 bases from J, with 16 bases between. The CDR3 runs 13 residues. From germline, CDR1 is MDHEN and CDR2 SYDVKM. The CDR3 here is CASSAGRDEKLFF. The CDR3 DNA sequence: TGTGCCAGTTCGGCCGGGCGGGACGAAAAACTGTTTTTT.

In its sample, this clone was seen once. This chain joins TRBV11-2 and TRBJ1-2; 7 positions agree with TRBD1. The CDR3 is 14 residues long. Losses at the gene ends were 2 bases for V and 4 bases for J; bases not matched to a gene: 4. Germline V gene sequence: CDR1 SGHAT, CDR2 FQNNGV. The CDR3 DNA reads TGTGCCAGCAGCTTACTGGACAGGTCCTATGGCTACACCTTC. Protein product: CASSLLDRSYGYTF.

The V and J genes are TRBV9 and TRBJ1-2; D is unresolved. The CDR3 contains 11 residues. Trimming removed 4 bases at V and 12 bases at J, with 13 bases between. The germline gives CDR1 SGDLS, CDR2 YYNGEE. The CDR3 DNA reads TGTGCCAGCAGCACCGCCGGGAGCCACACCTTC. It encodes CASSTAGSHTF.

The chain joins TRBV7-9 to TRBJ2-7; unclear D gene. CDR3 length: 13 amino acids. The germline V gene has CDR1 SEHNR and CDR2 FQNEAQ (reference sequence). V lost 3 bases to trimming and J lost 4 bases, with 10 bases between them. As DNA, the CDR3 is TGTGCCAGCAGCTTCGACACCGTTTACGAGCAGTACTTC. Protein sequence: CASSFDTVYEQYF.